Below are 23 T cell receptor beta chains sequenced from a single sample in a study of blood T cell repertoires in COVID-19. The assay was immunoSEQ multiplex PCR, and TCRdb's table has in-frame clones only and misses some. The sample lists around 250,000 clones, approximately 81% occurring once. The sample consisted of peripheral blood. The receptor set was obtained from a woman aged 18-29 years with acute or convalescent COVID-19.

The gene calls are TRBV4-3 and TRBJ2-7; TRBD2 matches at 7 bases. CDR3 length equals 16 residues. J was trimmed by 2 bases and V by 0 bases; bases with no gene match: 7. Germline V gene data show CDR1 as LGHNA and CDR2 as YSLEER. In DNA form, the CDR3 reads TGCGCCAGCAGCCAAGACTCTGGCGGGAGTCCCTACGAGCAGTACTTC. Its translation is CASSQDSGGSPYEQYF.

The chain recombines TRBV28 with TRBJ2-5; TRBD1 matches at 8 bases. This CDR3 region has 13 residues. The germline gives CDR1 MDHEN, CDR2 SYDVKM. The V segment lost 6 bases and the J segment 5 bases; nucleotides outside the gene matches: 5. In nucleotides, the CDR3 is TGTGCCAGCAGGCAGACAGGGGTGGAGACCCAGTACTTC. As protein: CASRQTGVETQYF.

The gene calls are TRBV7-6 and TRBJ1-5; TRBD1 aligns across 8 bases. CDR1 is SGHVS and CDR2 is FNYEAQ in the germline V gene. V lost 4 bases and J lost 7; bases outside the gene matches: 9. The CDR3 sequence is 15 residues long. The CDR3 DNA sequence: TGTGCCAGCAGCTCGGAGACAGGGGCTGGCCAGCCCCAGCATTTT. Its translation: CASSSETGAGQPQHF.

The chain combines TRBV18 with TRBJ1-1; D unresolved. This CDR3 spans 15 amino acids. The V end was cut by 0 bases, the J end by 1 base, with 9 bases between. CDR1 is KGHSH and CDR2 is LQKENI in the germline V gene. The DNA of the CDR3 is TGTGCCAGCTCACCACCGGTGACAACGAACACTGAAGCTTTCTTT. Translated, it gives CASSPPVTTNTEAFF.

The CDR3 loop is CASQARMDGNTIYF. For the CDR3, the DNA is TGTGCCAGCCAGGCAAGGATGGATGGAAACACCATATATTTT. The chain joins TRBV18 to TRBJ1-3; no clear D gene. Germline CDR1 reads KGHSH; CDR2 reads LQKENI. Trimming removed 8 bases from V and 3 bases from J, with 14 bases in between. There are 14 residues in the CDR3.

This rearrangement joins TRBV5-1 to TRBJ2-3; TRBD2 agrees at 7 bases. J lost 8 bases, V lost 0 bases, and 6 bases had no gene match. The germline V gene encodes CDR1 SGHRS and CDR2 YFSETQ. The CDR3 runs 14 residues. In DNA form, the CDR3 reads TGCGCCAGCAGCTTGGTTGTGAGGGAGGGTACGCAGTATTTT. This gives the protein CASSLVVREGTQYF.

V usage is TRBV18 and J usage is TRBJ1-6; D is perhaps TRBD1 (5 bases). Germline CDR1 reads KGHSH; CDR2 reads LQKENI. V lost 1 base, J lost 10 bases, and 17 bases lay in between. The CDR3 consists of 16 residues. The CDR3 nucleotides are TGTGCCAGCTCACCACGTCAGGGAACGGGAGTCTCACCCCTCCACTTT. Translating it yields CASSPRQGTGVSPLHF.

The chain joins TRBV28 to TRBJ2-3; TRBD1 is a possible D gene (6 bases). The germline V gene encodes CDR1 MDHEN and CDR2 SYDVKM. V was trimmed by 4 bases and J by 5 bases, leaving 13 bases between them. The CDR3 contains 14 residues. The CDR3 protein is CASSSAMTGDTQYF. The CDR3 nucleotides are TGTGCCAGCAGTTCCGCTATGACAGGAGATACGCAGTATTTT.

This clone was recorded once. J is TRBJ2-3 and V is TRBV4-3, with unresolved D. Germline V CDR1 and CDR2: LGHNA, YSLEER. The CDR3 runs to 15 residues. V gave up 0 bases and J gave up 3 bases, with 10 bases separating them. CDR3 sequence: CASSQDFSGTDTQYF. CDR3 sequence (DNA): TGCGCCAGCAGCCAAGATTTTTCCGGGACAGATACGCAGTATTTT.

The chain recombines TRBV9 with TRBJ2-1, with 7 positions matching TRBD1. The CDR3 has 15 residues. The V and J ends lost 0 bases and 7 bases, in that order; junction bases with no gene match: 7. Germline V gene lookup returns CDR1 SGDLS and CDR2 YYNGEE. The DNA for the CDR3 is TGTGCCAGCAGCGTAGACGGACAGGCCCGGAATGAGCAGTTCTTC. Translated: CASSVDGQARNEQFF.

V and J are TRBV5-8 and TRBJ2-4, with 7 bases matching TRBD1. V shed 4 bases and J 0 bases; nucleotides not matched to a gene: 10. Germline V gene data show CDR1 as SGHTS and CDR2 as YDEGEE. The CDR3 is 17 amino acids. The CDR3 nucleotides are TGTGCCAGCAGCCTGACCGGGACAGCACTAGCCAAAAACATTCAGTACTTC. Translating it yields CASSLTGTALAKNIQYF.

The chain has TRBV14 and TRBJ2-7; possible D gene TRBD2, 5 bases. The CDR3 spans 12 residues. Germline V gene data show CDR1 as SGHDN and CDR2 as FVKESK. Trimming took 6 bases from V and 3 from J, leaving 9 bases between them. The CDR3: CASSLSGYEQYF. The CDR3 DNA sequence: TGTGCCAGCAGTCTAAGCGGCTACGAGCAGTACTTC.

This clone was observed once. The chain couples TRBV6-6 to TRBJ2-3; TRBD2 matches 10 bases. The CDR3 spans 16 residues. J lost 4 bases, V lost 6 bases, and 10 bases had no gene match. Germline CDR1 MNHNY, CDR2 SVGAGI (reference sequence). The CDR3 sequence is CASSQGLATRADTQYF. DNA of the CDR3: TGTGCCAGCAGCCAGGGACTAGCGACGCGGGCAGATACGCAGTATTTT.

The rearrangement joins TRBV23-1 to TRBJ1-6; D is possibly TRBD1 (5 bases). TRBV23-1 is classed as an ORF, of uncertain function. This CDR3 region has 18 residues. Trimming removed 1 base from V and 0 bases from J, with 13 bases in between. The CDR3 sequence is CASSQWPGDSSYNSPLHF. CDR3 in DNA: TGCGCCAGCAGTCAATGGCCGGGGGATAGCTCCTATAATTCACCCCTCCACTTT.

This chain connects TRBV6-2 or TRBV6-3 to TRBJ2-5; 7 bases fit TRBD1. V lost 2 bases to trimming and J lost 3 bases; unmatched junction nucleotides: 0. The CDR3 extends over 13 amino acids. In germline, CDR1 is MNHEY, CDR2 SVGEGT. The CDR3 loop is CASSYDREETQYF. The CDR3 DNA sequence: TGTGCCAGCAGTTACGACAGGGAAGAGACCCAGTACTTC.

The J gene is TRBJ2-1, the V gene TRBV19; 14 nucleotides match TRBD2. Per germline, CDR1 LNHDA and CDR2 SQIVND (reference sequence). The CDR3 is made up of 15 amino acids. V shed 4 bases, J shed 12 bases, and the junction held 8 bases outside the gene matches. The CDR3 bases are TGTGCCAGTAGTACCTCGGGACTAGCGGGAGAAGGGCAGTTCTTC. Protein: CASSTSGLAGEGQFF.

In this sample, this clone turned up a few times. The chain carries TRBV27 and TRBJ1-4; D remains unclear. Trimming stripped 4 bases from V and 0 bases from J, with 6 bases between. Germline V gene lookup returns CDR1 MNHEY and CDR2 SMNVEV (reference sequence). This CDR3 region has 14 residues. The CDR3 DNA reads TGTGCCAGCAGTTCCACAGCAACTAATGAAAAACTGTTTTTT. It codes for CASSSTATNEKLFF.

The J gene is TRBJ1-1, the V gene TRBV6-5; D uncertain. Germline CDR1 is MNHEY and CDR2 is SVGAGI. This CDR3 has 15 residues. Trimming left V 7 bases short and J 0 bases short, with 15 bases between. CDR3 region: CASITGSLMNTEAFF. In DNA form, the CDR3 reads TGTGCCAGCATCACGGGATCTTTAATGAACACTGAAGCTTTCTTT.

The rearrangement joins TRBV18 to TRBJ1-6; tentative D call: TRBD1 (6 bases). The CDR3 has 14 residues. The germline CDR1 and CDR2 sequences are KGHSH and LQKENI. V lost 3 bases to trimming and J lost 10 bases, with 13 bases between them. The CDR3 loop is CASSPAGVESPLHF. CDR3 DNA sequence: TGTGCCAGCTCACCCGCAGGGGTTGAATCACCCCTCCACTTT.

The chain carries TRBV7-9 and TRBJ1-1, with 8 bases lining up with TRBD1. CDR3 length: 15 residues. Germline V gene data show CDR1 as SEHNR and CDR2 as FQNEAQ (reference sequence). V trimming: 5 bases; J trimming: 1 base; junction bases outside the gene matches: 6. For the CDR3, the DNA is TGTGCCAGCAGCCCGGGACAGGTCAGGAACACTGAAGCTTTCTTT. Its protein is CASSPGQVRNTEAFF.

This clone was seen more than once but under ten times. The V call is TRBV7-9, the J call TRBJ1-5; 10 bases are a match to TRBD1. V dropped 7 bases and J dropped 4; count of bases not matched to a gene: 4. This CDR3 comprises 14 residues. Germline loops: CDR1 SEHNR, CDR2 FQNEAQ (reference sequence). DNA for the CDR3: TGTGCCAGCACCCCGGGACAGGGGAATCAGCCCCAGCATTTT. Translation gives CASTPGQGNQPQHF.

There are a few counts of this clone. CDR3 DNA sequence: TGTGCCAGCAATAGACAGGGCTGGAAGACCCAGTACTTC. It yields the protein CASNRQGWKTQYF. This chain links TRBV12-3 or TRBV12-4 with TRBJ2-5; 7 bases align to TRBD1. Losses at the gene ends were 7 bases for V and 6 bases for J; bases not matched to a gene: 8. CDR3 length: 13 residues.

This clone has more than one count but fewer than ten. This specimen includes other DNA sequences encoding the same CDR3. This chain connects TRBV30 to TRBJ2-7; the match to TRBD2 covers 11 bases. The CDR3 totals 13 residues. Per the germline V gene, CDR1 is GTSNPN and CDR2 is SVGIG (reference sequence). The V gene end was trimmed by 5 bases and the J gene end by 2 bases; junction bases not matched to a gene: 2. DNA of the CDR3: TGTGCCTGGGGGACTAGCGGAACCTACGAGCAGTACTTC. Its protein product is CAWGTSGTYEQYF. The whole variable domain, remainder taken from reference TRBV30 and TRBJ2-7, is SQTIHQWPATLVQPVGSPLSLECTVEGTSNPNLYWYRQAAGRGLQLLFYSVGIGQISSEVPQNLSASRPQDRQFILSSKKLLLSDSGFYLCAWGTSGTYEQYFGPGTRLTVT.